This T cell receptor (beta chain) was retrieved from a study of OX40 agonist ivuxolimab in advanced cancers. Study outcomes and limitations: There was clonal expansion of CD4+ and CD8+ blood T cells by week 6 at 0.1 to 3.0 mg/kg. The 0.1-3.0 mg/kg partial responders had among the lowest clonal expansion.

CDR1 is MDHEN, CDR2 SYDVKM, per germline. The length of the CDR3 is 13 residues. Deletions cut 6 bases from V and 5 bases from J, with 14 bases between. This clone was seen once. What it binds is not known. The assay was immunoSEQ multiplex PCR, and TCRdb's table has in-frame clones only and misses some. The sample includes around 60,000 clones, about nine tenths of them seen just once. This receptor was obtained from an adult with an advanced solid tumor such as melanoma, head and neck, liver or kidney cancer. The chain uses TRBV28 and TRBJ2-7; maybe TRBD2 (6 bases). This sample comprised CD4+ or CD8+ T cells sorted from blood, obtained in a trial of the OX40 agonist ivuxolimab. The CDR3 DNA is TGTGCCAGCAGGCTCGGAGGGCCCCACGAGCAGTACTTC. Translated: CASRLGGPHEQYF.